This entry lists 9 T cell receptor beta chains sequenced from one sample in a study of cytomegalovirus exposure and HLA in healthy donors. PCR amplification relied on 60 Vbeta primers (plus 13 Jbeta primers). Sequencing used immunoSEQ multiplex PCR; TCRdb keeps in-frame clones, though not all of them. Counted here are roughly 150,000 clones, just over 75% occurring once; the ten biggest clones make up approximately 1.5%. Sequenced sample: PBMCs. The receptors come from a man aged 40-50 years in good health and CMV-seronegative.

This chain joins TRBV11-2 and TRBJ1-1; D is uncertain. V was trimmed by 6 bases and J by 0 bases, leaving 8 bases between them. Looked up from germline, CDR1 is SGHAT and CDR2 is FQNNGV. CDR3 length: 13 amino acids. The CDR3 DNA sequence: TGTGCCAGCAGATCTCAGGTGAACACTGAAGCTTTCTTT. Translation gives CASRSQVNTEAFF.

This clone was seen a single time. This rearrangement joins TRBV28 to TRBJ2-5; perhaps TRBD2 as D (7 bases). V lost 3 bases and J 4 bases, leaving 12 bases between the germline ends. Germline CDR1 reads MDHEN; CDR2 reads SYDVKM. This CDR3 has 14 residues. The CDR3 region is CASSLGGLRETQYF. The CDR3 region has the DNA TGTGCCAGCAGTTTGGGGGGGCTGAGAGAGACCCAGTACTTC. Combining the CDR3 with reference TRBV28 and TRBJ2-5 gives the whole variable domain DVKVTQSSRYLVKRTGEKVFLECVQDMDHENMFWYRQDPGLGLRLIYFSYDVKMKEKGDIPEGYSVSREKKERFSLILESASTNQTSMYLCASSLGGLRETQYFGPGTRLLVL.

The chain is built from TRBV11-2 and TRBJ2-5; tentatively, D is TRBD2 (6 bases). Trimming removed 5 bases from V and 0 bases from J, with 13 bases in between. The CDR3 runs 15 residues. Germline loops: CDR1 SGHAT, CDR2 FQNNGV. The CDR3 coding sequence is TGTGCCAGCAGCCGACGGGAGCCATACCAAGAGACCCAGTACTTC. This translates into CASSRREPYQETQYF.

This clone was picked up a small number of times. This chain uses TRBV5-8 with TRBJ2-7; a possible D gene is TRBD1 (6 bases). V gave up 4 bases and J gave up 10 bases, with 9 bases separating them. The CDR3 spans 10 residues. Germline V CDR1 and CDR2: SGHTS, YDEGEE. The CDR3 nucleotides read TGTGCCAGCAGCCAGGACAGTCAGTACTTC. It encodes CASSQDSQYF.

J is TRBJ1-3 and V is TRBV5-1, with 9 bases matching TRBD1. V gave up 4 bases and J gave up 6 bases; unmatched junction bases: 5. CDR1 SGHRS and CDR2 YFSETQ come from the germline V gene. CDR3 length: 14 residues. CDR3 residues: CASSIGQGINTIYF. The CDR3, as DNA: TGCGCCAGCAGCATTGGACAGGGGATAAACACCATATATTTT.

This clone was seen a single time. The CDR3 nucleotides are TGTGCCTGGAACGACGGGTTACAATATGGCTACACCTTC. Translating gives CAWNDGLQYGYTF. The chain recombines TRBV30 with TRBJ1-2; no clear D. This CDR3 comprises 13 residues. Trimming removed 4 bases from V and 5 bases from J, with 14 bases in between. CDR1 GTSNPN and CDR2 SVGIG come from the germline V gene (reference sequence).

This chain links TRBV11-2 with TRBJ1-2; D might be TRBD1 (6 bases). The CDR3 consists of 13 residues. Trimming took off 1 base at V and 8 bases at J, with 11 bases between the two ends. The germline gives CDR1 SGHAT, CDR2 FQNNGV. This CDR3 reads CASSLGQAGGYTF. CDR3 bases: TGTGCCAGCAGCTTAGGACAGGCAGGGGGCTACACCTTC.

J is TRBJ2-1 and V is TRBV13; 7 bases are a match to TRBD2. V was clipped by 3 bases and J by 2 bases; unmatched bases: 7. The germline V gene has CDR1 PRHDT and CDR2 FYEKMQ (reference sequence). This CDR3 comprises 16 residues. The CDR3, as DNA: TGTGCCAGCAGCTTCACTACTAGCGAGACCTACAATGAGCAGTTCTTC. Translating gives CASSFTTSETYNEQFF.

The V gene is TRBV2, the J gene TRBJ2-3; D gene uncertain. Germline V lookup: CDR1 SNHLY, CDR2 FYNNEI. Between the trimmed V and J ends, which lost 6 bases and 0 bases, there was a span of 13 bases. The CDR3 is 15 residues long. CDR3 sequence reads: CASSPSQISTDTQYF. As DNA, the CDR3 is TGTGCCAGCAGCCCCAGTCAGATTAGCACAGATACGCAGTATTTT.